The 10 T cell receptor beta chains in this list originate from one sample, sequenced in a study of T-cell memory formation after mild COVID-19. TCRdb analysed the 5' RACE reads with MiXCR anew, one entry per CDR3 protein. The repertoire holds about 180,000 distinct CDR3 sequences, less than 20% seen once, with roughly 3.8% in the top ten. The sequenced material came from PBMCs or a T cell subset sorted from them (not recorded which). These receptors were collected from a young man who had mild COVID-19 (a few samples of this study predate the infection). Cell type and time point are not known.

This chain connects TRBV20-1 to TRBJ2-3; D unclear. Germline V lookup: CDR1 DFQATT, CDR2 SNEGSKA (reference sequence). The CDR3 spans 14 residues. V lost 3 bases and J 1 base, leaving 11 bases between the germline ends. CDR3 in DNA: TGCAGTGCTAGCTCCCCCGTTCGCACAGATACGCAGTATTTT. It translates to CSASSPVRTDTQYF.

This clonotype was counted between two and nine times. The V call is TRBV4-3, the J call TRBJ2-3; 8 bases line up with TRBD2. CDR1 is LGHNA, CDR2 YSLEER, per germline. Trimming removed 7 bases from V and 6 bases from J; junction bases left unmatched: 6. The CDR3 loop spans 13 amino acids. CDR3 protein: CASTPGGSDTQYF. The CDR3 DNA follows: TGCGCCAGCACCCCGGGGGGGAGCGATACGCAGTATTTT.

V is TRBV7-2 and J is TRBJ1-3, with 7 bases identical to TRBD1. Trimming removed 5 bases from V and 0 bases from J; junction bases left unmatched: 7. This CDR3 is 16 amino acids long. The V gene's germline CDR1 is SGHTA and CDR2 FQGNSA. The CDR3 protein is CASSIQGPHSGNTIYF. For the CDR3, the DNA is TGTGCCAGCAGCATACAGGGGCCCCACTCTGGAAACACCATATATTTT.

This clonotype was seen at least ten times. CDR3 amino acids: CASSYTAGEQFF. CDR3 nucleotide sequence: TGTGCCAGCAGTTATACCGCAGGGGAGCAGTTCTTC. This chain connects TRBV6-7 to TRBJ2-1, with a tentative D call TRBD1 (5 bases). TRBV6-7 is annotated as an ORF whose role is uncertain. V was clipped by 3 bases and J by 10 bases, with 10 bases between them. This CDR3 is 12 amino acids long.

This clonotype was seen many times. The CDR3 is CASSLRLAGGGDTQYF. For the CDR3, the DNA is TGTGCCAGCAGTTTAAGGCTAGCGGGGGGTGGGGATACGCAGTATTTT. The chain links TRBV12-3 or TRBV12-4 to TRBJ2-3, with 11 bases that match TRBD2. CDR3 size: 16 residues. After removal of 2 bases from V and 6 bases from J, the junction contained 7 bases not matched to a gene.

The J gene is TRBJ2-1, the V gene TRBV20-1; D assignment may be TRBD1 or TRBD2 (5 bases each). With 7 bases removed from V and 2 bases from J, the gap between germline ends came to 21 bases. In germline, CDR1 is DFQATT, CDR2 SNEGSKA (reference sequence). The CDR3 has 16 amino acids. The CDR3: CSGKRGSGQPYNEQFF. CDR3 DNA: TGCAGTGGTAAACGAGGATCGGGGCAGCCCTACAATGAGCAGTTCTTC.

The DNA for the CDR3 is TGTGCCAGCTCACAGATCGGGCCGGACAATGAAAAACTGTTTTTT. This codes for CASSQIGPDNEKLFF. The V call is TRBV18, the J call TRBJ1-4, with D hard to call. The CDR3 contains 15 residues. V lost 4 bases, J lost 5 bases, and 14 bases lay in between. In germline, CDR1 is KGHSH, CDR2 LQKENI.

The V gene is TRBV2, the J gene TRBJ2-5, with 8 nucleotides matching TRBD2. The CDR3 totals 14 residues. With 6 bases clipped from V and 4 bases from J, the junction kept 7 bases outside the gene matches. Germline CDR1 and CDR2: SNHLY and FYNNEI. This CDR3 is CASRRLAGIETQYF. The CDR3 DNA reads TGTGCCAGCAGGAGGTTAGCGGGGATAGAGACCCAGTACTTC.

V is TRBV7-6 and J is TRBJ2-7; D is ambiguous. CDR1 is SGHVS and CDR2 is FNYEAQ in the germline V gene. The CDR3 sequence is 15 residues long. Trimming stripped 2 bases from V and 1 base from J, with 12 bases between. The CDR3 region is CASSLRSGVSYEQYV. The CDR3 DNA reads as TGTGCCAGCAGCTTAAGGTCTGGGGTTTCCTACGAGCAGTACGTC.

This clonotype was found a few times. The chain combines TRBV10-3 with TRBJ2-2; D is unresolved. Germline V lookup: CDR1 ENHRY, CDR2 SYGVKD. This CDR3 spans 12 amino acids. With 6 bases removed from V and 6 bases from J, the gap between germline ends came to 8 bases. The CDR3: CAIREGSGELFF. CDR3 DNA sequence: TGTGCCATCAGGGAAGGGTCCGGGGAGCTGTTTTTT.